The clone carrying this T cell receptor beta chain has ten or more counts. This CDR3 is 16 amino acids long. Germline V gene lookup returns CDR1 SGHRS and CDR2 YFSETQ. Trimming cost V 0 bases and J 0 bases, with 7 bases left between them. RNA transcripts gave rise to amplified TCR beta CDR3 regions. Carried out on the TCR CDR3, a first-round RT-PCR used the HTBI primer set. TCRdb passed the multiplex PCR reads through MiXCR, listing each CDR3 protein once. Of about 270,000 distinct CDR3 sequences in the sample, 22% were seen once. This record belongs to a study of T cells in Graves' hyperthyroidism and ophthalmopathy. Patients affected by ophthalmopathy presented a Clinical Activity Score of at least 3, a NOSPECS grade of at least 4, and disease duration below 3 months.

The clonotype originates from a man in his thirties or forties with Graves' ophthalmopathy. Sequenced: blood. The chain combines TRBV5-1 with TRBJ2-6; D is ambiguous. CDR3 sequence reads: CASSLGLNSGANVLTF. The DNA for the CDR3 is TGCGCCAGCAGCTTGGGGCTCAACTCTGGGGCCAACGTCCTGACTTTC.